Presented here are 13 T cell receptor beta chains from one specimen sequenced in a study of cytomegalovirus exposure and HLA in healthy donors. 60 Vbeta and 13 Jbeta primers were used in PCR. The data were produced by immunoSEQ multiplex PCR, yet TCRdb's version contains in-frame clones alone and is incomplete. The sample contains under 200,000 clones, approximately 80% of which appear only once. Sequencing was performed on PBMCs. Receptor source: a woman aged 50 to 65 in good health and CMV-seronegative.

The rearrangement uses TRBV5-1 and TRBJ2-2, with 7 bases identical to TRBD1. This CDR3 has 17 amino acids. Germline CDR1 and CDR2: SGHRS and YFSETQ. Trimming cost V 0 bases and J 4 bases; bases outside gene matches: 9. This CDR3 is CASSLAGGLVGTGELFF. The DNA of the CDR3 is TGCGCCAGCAGCTTGGCAGGGGGTCTAGTGGGCACCGGGGAGCTGTTTTTT.

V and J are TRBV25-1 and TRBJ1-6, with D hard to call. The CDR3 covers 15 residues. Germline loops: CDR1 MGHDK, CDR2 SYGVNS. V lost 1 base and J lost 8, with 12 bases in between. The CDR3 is CASSELGEGDSPLHF. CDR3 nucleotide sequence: TGTGCCAGCAGTGAATTAGGCGAGGGCGATTCACCCCTCCACTTT.

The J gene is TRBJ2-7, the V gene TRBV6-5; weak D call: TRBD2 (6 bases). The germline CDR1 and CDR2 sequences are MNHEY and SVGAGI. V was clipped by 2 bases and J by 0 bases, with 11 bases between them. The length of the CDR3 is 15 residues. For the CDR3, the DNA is TGTGCCAGCAGTTACCGGCTGCGGGGCTCCTACGAGCAGTACTTC. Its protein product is CASSYRLRGSYEQYF.

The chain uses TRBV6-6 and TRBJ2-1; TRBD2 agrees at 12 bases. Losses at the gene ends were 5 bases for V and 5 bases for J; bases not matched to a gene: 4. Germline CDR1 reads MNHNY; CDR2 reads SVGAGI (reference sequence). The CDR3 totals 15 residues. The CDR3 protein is CASSPRLAGDNEQFF. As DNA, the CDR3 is TGTGCCAGCAGTCCCAGACTAGCGGGGGACAATGAGCAGTTCTTC.

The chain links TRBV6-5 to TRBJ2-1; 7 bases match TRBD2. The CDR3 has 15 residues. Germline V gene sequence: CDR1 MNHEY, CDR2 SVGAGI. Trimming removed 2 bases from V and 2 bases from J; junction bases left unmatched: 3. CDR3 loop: CASSYGGGTYNEQFF. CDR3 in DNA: TGTGCCAGCAGTTACGGCGGGGGAACCTACAATGAGCAGTTCTTC.

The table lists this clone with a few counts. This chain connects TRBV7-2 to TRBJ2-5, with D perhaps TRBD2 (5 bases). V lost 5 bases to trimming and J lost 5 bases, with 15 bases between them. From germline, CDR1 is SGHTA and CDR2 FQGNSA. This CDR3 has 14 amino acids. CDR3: CASSPMGTGETQYF. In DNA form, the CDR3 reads TGTGCCAGCAGCCCCATGGGCACGGGGGAGACCCAGTACTTC.

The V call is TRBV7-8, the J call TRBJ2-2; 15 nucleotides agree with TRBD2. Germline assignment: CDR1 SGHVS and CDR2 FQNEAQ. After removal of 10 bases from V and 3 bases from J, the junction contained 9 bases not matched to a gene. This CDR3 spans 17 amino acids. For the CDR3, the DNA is TGTGCCACCTACGGACTAGCGGGGGGGTTCGACACCGGGGAGCTGTTTTTT. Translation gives CATYGLAGGFDTGELFF.

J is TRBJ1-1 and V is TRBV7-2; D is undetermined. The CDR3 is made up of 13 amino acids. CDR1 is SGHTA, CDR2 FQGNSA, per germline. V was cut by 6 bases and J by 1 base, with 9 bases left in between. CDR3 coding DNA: TGTGCCAGCAGACAAACACGGAACACTGAAGCTTTCTTT. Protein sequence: CASRQTRNTEAFF.

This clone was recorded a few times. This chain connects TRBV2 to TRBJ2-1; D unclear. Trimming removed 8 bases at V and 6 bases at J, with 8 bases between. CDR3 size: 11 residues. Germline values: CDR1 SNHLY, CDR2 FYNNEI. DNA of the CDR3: TGTGCCAGCTCTAAACTCAATGAGCAGTTCTTC. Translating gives CASSKLNEQFF.

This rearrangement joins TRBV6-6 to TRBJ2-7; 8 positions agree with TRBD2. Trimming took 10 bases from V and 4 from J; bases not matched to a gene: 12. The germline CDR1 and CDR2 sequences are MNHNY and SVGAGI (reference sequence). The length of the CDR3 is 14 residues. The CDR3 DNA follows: TGTGCCACCAAACGAGCGGGAGAGGGGTACGAGCAGTACTTC. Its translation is CATKRAGEGYEQYF.

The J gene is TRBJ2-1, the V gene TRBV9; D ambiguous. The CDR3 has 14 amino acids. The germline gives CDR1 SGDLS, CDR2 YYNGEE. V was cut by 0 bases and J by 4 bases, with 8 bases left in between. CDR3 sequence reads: CASSVVSQYNEQFF. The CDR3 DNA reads TGTGCCAGCAGCGTAGTCAGTCAGTACAATGAGCAGTTCTTC.

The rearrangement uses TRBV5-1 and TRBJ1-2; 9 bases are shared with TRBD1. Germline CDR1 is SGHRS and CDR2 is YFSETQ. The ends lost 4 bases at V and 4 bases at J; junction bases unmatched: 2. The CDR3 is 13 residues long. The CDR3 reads CASSEGQGYGYTF. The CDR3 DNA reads TGCGCCAGCAGCGAGGGACAGGGCTATGGCTACACCTTC.

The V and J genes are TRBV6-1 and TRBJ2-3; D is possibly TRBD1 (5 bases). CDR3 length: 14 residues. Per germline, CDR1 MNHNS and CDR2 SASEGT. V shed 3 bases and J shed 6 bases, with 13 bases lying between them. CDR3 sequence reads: CASSEQTVSDTQYF. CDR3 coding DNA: TGTGCCAGCAGTGAGCAGACAGTTTCCGATACGCAGTATTTT.